This entry concerns a single TCR beta chain. Germline V lookup: CDR1 LGHNA, CDR2 YSLEER. Trimming shortened V by 0 bases and J by 5 bases, and 16 bases separated the two germline ends. The CDR3 totals 16 residues. This record belongs to a study of blood T cell repertoires in COVID-19. In the source study's methods: It was from reference gene primer amplification that nucleated cell counts were estimated. TCRdb's copy holds only in-frame clones and misses some; the assay was immunoSEQ multiplex PCR. D and trimming were read from the DNA, whereas the V and J calls and clone size are those reported in that table. The sample has around 100,000 clones, roughly nine tenths seen once.

This receptor was taken from a man aged 35 to 55 with acute or convalescent COVID-19. Sequencing used peripheral blood. The chain is built from TRBV4-3 and TRBJ1-2; D may be TRBD1 (6 bases). The CDR3 loop is CASSQENRELGYGYTF. The CDR3 region has the DNA TGCGCCAGCAGCCAAGAAAACAGGGAATTGGGGTATGGCTACACCTTC.